The 24 T cell receptor beta chains given below trace back to one sample, sequenced in a study of CD8 T cells in Susac syndrome. Random-hexamer reverse transcription was applied to roughly 0.5 to 1 ug RNA. TCRdb reprocessed the immunoSEQ multiplex PCR reads via MiXCR and lists one record per CDR3 protein. The sample yields fewer than 150,000 distinct CDR3 sequences, 90% to 95% seen once. Sequenced: CD8+ T cells from PBMCs. Receptors were obtained from a human donor with multiple sclerosis.

The chain couples TRBV20-1 to TRBJ2-7, with a weak D call TRBD1 (7 bases). There are 15 residues in the CDR3. Germline CDR1 is DFQATT and CDR2 is SNEGSKA (reference sequence). V shed 5 bases and J shed 4 bases, with 21 bases lying between them. The CDR3 region has the DNA TGCAGTGCTCCCCTGGAGGGGGCCCCAGGGTACGAGCAGTACTTC. It yields the protein CSAPLEGAPGYEQYF.

This clonotype appeared once. V is TRBV5-6 and J is TRBJ2-1, with D possibly being TRBD1 (6 bases). Germline values: CDR1 SGHDT, CDR2 YYEEEE. CDR3 size: 13 residues. Trimming took off 4 bases at V and 8 bases at J, with 13 bases between the two ends. The CDR3, as DNA: TGTGCCAGCAGCCAAACAGGGTTCCATGAGCAGTTCTTC. As protein: CASSQTGFHEQFF. Complete variable domain (other parts from reference TRBV5-6 and TRBJ2-1): DAGVTQSPTHLIKTRGQQVTLRCSPKSGHDTVSWYQQALGQGPQFIFQYYEEEERQRGNFPDRFSGHQFPNYSSELNVNALLLGDSALYLCASSQTGFHEQFFGPGTRLTVL.

The chain is built from TRBV5-8 and TRBJ2-3; no reliable D call. Germline V gene sequence: CDR1 SGHTS, CDR2 YDEGEE. V lost 4 bases, J lost 2 bases, and 17 bases lay in between. The CDR3 has 16 residues. This chain's CDR3 is CASSPRENRITDTQYF. The DNA for the CDR3 is TGTGCCAGCAGCCCTCGAGAGAACAGAATCACAGATACGCAGTATTTT.

The chain uses TRBV18 and TRBJ2-3; no definite D call. CDR3 length equals 14 residues. Germline lookup yields CDR1 KGHSH and CDR2 LQKENI. V dropped 2 bases and J dropped 2 bases, with 8 bases sitting between them. This chain's CDR3 is CASSPSPNTDTQYF. CDR3 DNA sequence: TGTGCCAGCTCACCATCGCCGAACACAGATACGCAGTATTTT.

The chain employs TRBV14 and TRBJ2-7, with a possible D match to TRBD1 (5 bases). The V gene's germline CDR1 is SGHDN and CDR2 FVKESK. Trimming took 2 bases from V and 4 from J, leaving 15 bases between them. The CDR3 extends over 15 amino acids. The CDR3 spells CASSQFASGAYEQYF. For the CDR3, the DNA is TGTGCCAGCAGCCAATTCGCAAGTGGGGCTTACGAGCAGTACTTC.

The count of this clonotype is one. The chain joins TRBV6-2 or TRBV6-3 to TRBJ1-5; the D is unclear. V lost 4 bases to trimming and J lost 5 bases, with 12 bases between them. CDR1 is MNHEY, CDR2 SVGEGT, per germline. This CDR3 contains 14 residues. CDR3 in DNA: TGTGCCAGCAGTTCCCCGGCCCTGTATCAGCCCCAGCATTTT. It specifies CASSSPALYQPQHF.

This rearrangement joins TRBV11-2 to TRBJ2-1; TRBD2 might be the D (5 bases). Between the trimmed V and J ends, which lost 4 bases and 8 bases, there was a span of 18 bases. The CDR3 has 15 residues. CDR1 SGHAT and CDR2 FQNNGV come from the germline V gene. The CDR3 DNA sequence: TGTGCCAGCAGCTCGAGCCCCGGGAACCGGGATGAGCAGTTCTTC. It encodes CASSSSPGNRDEQFF.

The J gene is TRBJ1-1, the V gene TRBV13; D is unresolved. This CDR3 is built from 15 residues. V was clipped by 1 base and J by 5 bases, with 14 bases between them. Germline values: CDR1 PRHDT, CDR2 FYEKMQ (reference sequence). In nucleotides, the CDR3 is TGTGCCAGCAGCTTAGCTTTAGGGTCGATGACTGAAGCTTTCTTT. The encoded protein is CASSLALGSMTEAFF.

This chain uses TRBV11-2 with TRBJ2-5; D may be TRBD1 (6 bases). Trimming shortened V by 6 bases and J by 3 bases, and 11 bases separated the two germline ends. The CDR3 extends over 13 amino acids. Germline lookup yields CDR1 SGHAT and CDR2 FQNNGV. The CDR3: CASRPGQKETQYF. Written as DNA, the CDR3 is TGTGCCAGCAGGCCGGGACAAAAAGAGACCCAGTACTTC.

V and J are TRBV9 and TRBJ1-2; 8 bases map to TRBD1. Trimming took 2 bases from V and 8 from J; bases not matched to a gene: 5. The CDR3 loop spans 13 amino acids. Germline V gives CDR1 SGDLS, CDR2 YYNGEE. In DNA form, the CDR3 reads TGTGCCAGCAGCGTCCAGGGGGCGCGAGGCTACACCTTC. Protein sequence: CASSVQGARGYTF.

The chain employs TRBV29-1 and TRBJ2-2, with 8 positions matching TRBD2. Germline loops: CDR1 SQVTM, CDR2 ANQGSEA. The CDR3 covers 14 residues. The J segment lost 1 base and the V segment lost 5 bases, leaving 3 bases of the junction unmatched. CDR3 DNA: TGCAGCGTTACCGGGACTAGGAACACCGGGGAGCTGTTTTTT. Its protein is CSVTGTRNTGELFF.

The chain combines TRBV6-6 with TRBJ2-7, with D perhaps matching TRBD1 (6 bases). From germline, CDR1 is MNHNY and CDR2 SVGAGI (reference sequence). The ends were cut back, 5 bases at V and 3 bases at J, with 17 bases in the middle. There are 15 residues in the CDR3. CDR3 sequence: CASSEIEQGFYEQYF. The CDR3, as DNA: TGTGCCAGCAGTGAGATTGAACAGGGTTTCTACGAGCAGTACTTC.

A single count supports this clonotype. This rearrangement joins TRBV14 to TRBJ2-1; D ambiguous. V was trimmed by 1 base and J by 7 bases, leaving 17 bases between them. The germline V gene has CDR1 SGHDN and CDR2 FVKESK. CDR3 length: 16 residues. CDR3 bases: TGTGCCAGCAGCCAAGGGGTTGACCCGGCCTGGAATGAGCAGTTCTTC. This translates into CASSQGVDPAWNEQFF.

Only a few counts were recorded for this clonotype. J is TRBJ2-5 and V is TRBV4-1; 9 bases align to TRBD1. With 4 bases clipped from V and 5 bases from J, the junction kept 5 bases outside the gene matches. This CDR3 has 14 amino acids. CDR1 MGHRA and CDR2 YSYEKL come from the germline V gene. This CDR3 is CASSLGTGWETQYF. DNA of the CDR3: TGCGCCAGCAGCCTTGGGACAGGGTGGGAGACCCAGTACTTC.

The V call is TRBV3-1, the J call TRBJ1-3; unclear D gene. The CDR3 runs to 13 residues. The ends were cut back, 1 base at V and 8 bases at J, with 9 bases in the middle. CDR1 is LGHDT and CDR2 is YNNKEL in the germline V gene (reference sequence). In nucleotides, the CDR3 is TGTGCCAGCAGCCAAGTGATCGGGGACACCATATATTTT. Translated, it gives CASSQVIGDTIYF. Full variable domain (rest looked up from reference TRBV3-1 and TRBJ1-3): DTAVSQTPKYLVTQMGNDKSIKCEQNLGHDTMYWYKQDSKKFLKIMFSYNNKELIINETVPNRFSPKSPDKAHLNLHINSLELGDSAVYFCASSQVIGDTIYFGEGSWLTVV.

This clonotype occurred a few times. The rearrangement uses TRBV10-3 and TRBJ1-6; D is uncertain. This CDR3 has 16 amino acids. Trimming stripped 2 bases from V and 10 bases from J, with 18 bases between. Germline V gene lookup returns CDR1 ENHRY and CDR2 SYGVKD. CDR3 residues: CAISEKVKGSDSPLHF. CDR3 in DNA: TGTGCCATCAGTGAGAAGGTCAAGGGATCGGACTCACCCCTCCACTTT.

V gene TRBV20-1 combines with J gene TRBJ2-1, with D hard to call. The CDR3 has 12 residues. The V gene lost 0 bases and the J gene lost 8 bases, with 8 bases spanning the gap. The V gene's germline CDR1 is DFQATT and CDR2 SNEGSKA (reference sequence). CDR3 sequence: CSARDAGDEQFF. CDR3 DNA: TGCAGTGCTAGAGATGCTGGGGATGAGCAGTTCTTC.

The gene calls are TRBV11-2 and TRBJ1-2; D may be TRBD1 (5 bases). V was clipped by 4 bases and J by 6 bases, with 15 bases between them. In germline, CDR1 is SGHAT, CDR2 FQNNGV. This CDR3 is built from 14 residues. The CDR3 nucleotides read TGTGCCAGCAGCTCAGCGACAGATCTTCATGGCTACACCTTC. Protein sequence: CASSSATDLHGYTF.

This chain joins TRBV20-1 and TRBJ2-7; tentatively, D is TRBD1 (5 bases). Germline CDR1 and CDR2: DFQATT and SNEGSKA (reference sequence). There are 13 residues in the CDR3. The V gene lost 1 base and the J gene lost 3 bases, with 10 bases spanning the gap. CDR3 coding DNA: TGCAGTGCTAGAGGCCAGGGAAGCTACGAGCAGTACTTC. It is translated as CSARGQGSYEQYF.

This chain links TRBV29-1 with TRBJ2-7; TRBD2 matches 7 bases. There are 13 residues in the CDR3. V dropped 3 bases and J dropped 0; count of bases not matched to a gene: 2. The germline V gene has CDR1 SQVTM and CDR2 ANQGSEA. The CDR3 nucleotides read TGCAGCGTTGACAGCGGGGCCTCCTACGAGCAGTACTTC. It encodes CSVDSGASYEQYF.

The J gene is TRBJ2-7, the V gene TRBV29-1; 10 bases are shared with TRBD2. J gave up 7 bases and V 0 bases, and 9 bases lay outside the gene matches. The CDR3 has 15 amino acids. Germline V lookup: CDR1 SQVTM, CDR2 ANQGSEA. The CDR3 loop reads CSVEDSTSGVDEQYF. The CDR3 DNA sequence: TGCAGCGTTGAAGATTCCACTAGCGGGGTAGATGAGCAGTACTTC.

As regards this clonotype: One junction end disagrees with the germline gene, perhaps due to a read error. The rearrangement uses TRBV4-1 and TRBJ1-5, with a weak D call TRBD1 (5 bases). This CDR3 contains 15 residues. Germline V gene data show CDR1 as MGHRA and CDR2 as YSYEKL. In DNA, the CDR3 is TGTGCCAGCAGTTCCGGGACGGCCCCCGATCAGCCCCAGCATTTT. It translates to CASSSGTAPDQPQHF.

The rearrangement links TRBV13 to TRBJ2-1; a weak D match, TRBD2 (5 bases). The germline CDR1 and CDR2 sequences are PRHDT and FYEKMQ (reference sequence). The CDR3 is 14 residues long. The V gene lost 3 bases and the J gene lost 10 bases, with 16 bases spanning the gap. The chain's CDR3 is CASSFEGEGEEQFF. For the CDR3, the DNA is TGTGCCAGCAGCTTCGAGGGAGAGGGCGAAGAGCAGTTCTTC.

The rearrangement joins TRBV2 to TRBJ2-2; D perhaps matches TRBD1 (5 bases). Germline CDR1 SNHLY, CDR2 FYNNEI. V lost 2 bases and J lost 1, with 11 bases in between. There are 16 residues in the CDR3. The CDR3 region is CASSEKGRLNTGELFF. CDR3 in DNA: TGTGCCAGCAGTGAAAAGGGGCGGTTGAACACCGGGGAGCTGTTTTTT.